This T cell receptor (beta chain) comes out of a study of early T cells in non-severe SARS-CoV-2 infection (dated by TCRdb to about 2021). With regard to the full study: Because TCR sequencing relied on bulk RNA taken from unsorted whole blood, pairing of alpha and beta chains was not possible.

Library preparation was by 5' RACE. Sequencing relied on a NextSeq 500. Unique molecular identifiers were attached to individual cDNA molecules in the TCR library protocol so that sequencing error and PCR bias could be corrected. TCR alpha and beta chains were both sequenced, and the abundances of alpha and beta sequences in each sample were closely correlated with each other. The original pipeline was this. V gene, J gene and CDR3 annotation of TCR sequences was performed with Decombinator V4. TCRs were defined as expanded if a significant change between any two time points was detected under a Poisson model with p below 0.0001. TCR abundances were normalised to the total number of TCRs sequenced per sample and were expressed as counts per million. A search of VDJdb, accessed on 1 November 2021, was run for TCRs annotated to CMV, EBV and SARS-CoV-2, with TCRs annotated for multiple antigens excluded. The public sequencing data were trimmed at Q25 with fastp and processed into clonotypes with MiXCR by TCRdb, which kept only in-frame beta chains. Every CDR3 protein is listed once, alongside the most common genes and DNA of its rows. TCRdb's processing, not the authors', yielded these V and J calls. In this sample the table shows under 85,000 distinct CDR3 sequences, over 10% of which occur a single time. Around 1.1% of the sample is held by the ten biggest clonotypes.

The study was a case-control design nested within a healthcare worker cohort in London, UK, with weekly nasopharyngeal swab PCR tests and blood sampling. Between 23 and 31 March 2020, the week of the UK lockdown, healthcare workers were enrolled and then followed up weekly for as long as 16 weeks. This clonotype occurred a few times. Its antigen specificity is not known. One base away there is no much larger clone; base qualities are not given. General conclusions and limits of the study: VDJdb matching was skewed toward anti-spike CD8 responses and likely underestimated virus-specific expansions by missing private and CD4 specificities.

Specimen: whole blood. The sequence was collected from an adult who was a healthcare worker with PCR-confirmed SARS-CoV-2 infection or an uninfected control (not recorded which).

DNA sequence: TGTGCCAGCAGAAGACAGGGGGCGAACACTGAAGCTTTCTTT. This sequence encodes CASRRQGANTEAFF. The V and J segments used are TRBV6-2 or TRBV6-3 and TRBJ1-1; the junction holds 10 bases that match TRBD1. Clipping removes 6 bases from V and 1 base from J, with 2 as the unmatched junction base count. The CDR3 runs 14 amino acids, cysteine and phenylalanine included. The only DNA kept is the CDR3, 42 bases in frame from the first base. From the germline V gene, CDR1 is MNHEY and CDR2 is SVGEGT.